This T cell receptor beta chain emerged from a study of blood T cell repertoires in COVID-19 (TCRdb year 2020). Context from the whole study: Samples from collaborators originated in the United States, Italy and Spain and spanned both the acute and convalescent phases of COVID-19. The repertoires were made available in a free public database intended to serve as a resource for research on the immune response to SARS-CoV-2. Nearly every sample came with metadata listing a de-identified subject ID, COVID-19 status, age in years and sex. Where HLA class I and class II types were available, the types were taken from metadata supplied by the sample provider, not from assay-based typing. Deeply sampled blood TCRbeta repertoires from subjects exposed to, actively infected with, or recovered from COVID-19 were included in the dataset. Samples came from the ongoing ImmuneRACE study (first 160 participants) plus 1,254 subjects from 6 global collaborators. The prospective study material was composed of cDNA or gDNA derived from T cells, B-cell-depleted T cells, or PBMCs. Overall study results and their limits: The quantity of clinical and demographic metadata differed by source and by participant and was supplied without curation.

The table lists this clone with a count of one. There is no known antigen for this receptor. No qualities accompany the bases; no much larger clone lies one base away. In the prospective study, participants were about 18 to 100 years old, resided in approximately 22 geographic areas of the United States, and were enrolled through a virtual design. To assign participants to cohorts, the prospective study relied on clinical history that participants themselves reported in a screening survey and a study questionnaire. For ImmuneRACE Cohort 3, a participant was defined as recovered based on two consecutive negative NP/OP PCR tests, clearance by a healthcare professional, or resolution of symptoms. In the prospective study, whole blood, serum and a nasopharyngeal or oropharyngeal swab were collected from each participant by mobile phlebotomists. Additional blood draws and questionnaires over an approximately two-month period could optionally be provided by prospective study participants. Before DNA extraction, prospective study blood samples were shipped either frozen or at room temperature.

The immunoSEQ Assay, a bias-controlled multiplex PCR, was used to amplify TCRbeta CDR3 regions from genomic DNA. On the authors' methods: The number of nucleated cells in each sample was estimated from the amplification of reference gene primers within the assay. To quantify the absolute abundance of each unique TCRbeta CDR3 rearrangement, sequence reads were collapsed and filtered. For each sample, productive Simpson clonality was calculated by taking the square root of Simpson's diversity index across productive rearrangements. As stored in TCRdb, this immuneACCESS dataset retains in-frame rearrangements with V and J assigned. A fraction of the clones does not appear; measured against another copy, unresolved V genes explain less than half of the discrepancy, and the remainder lacks a known reason. V, J and clone size reflect that table, while D and trimming were determined from the DNA. This sample gives about 140,000 clones in total; about 89% of them show up just once. The ten largest account for 10% to 12% of the sample.

CDR1 MNHNY and CDR2 SVGAGI were looked up in the germline V gene (reference sequence). The CDR3 has 14 amino acids, counting the end cysteine and phenylalanine. The CDR3 DNA has 42 bases and is translated from base 1. The germline V end is reduced by 0 bases and the J end by 9 bases; junction bases left unmatched: 4. The receptor was isolated from a man between 60 and 70 years old who had recovered from COVID-19. The chain is made from TRBV6-6 and TRBJ2-1, with 8 bases matching TRBD1. The specimen sequenced was PBMCs or T cells enriched from blood (not recorded which). The CDR3 sequence is CASSYSRTGFEQFF. The sequenced DNA: TGTGCCAGCAGTTACTCGCGGACAGGGTTTGAGCAGTTCTTC.